What follows are 2 T cell receptor beta chains derived from one specimen sequenced in a study of lymphopenia after photon versus proton radiotherapy. The assay was immunoSEQ multiplex PCR, and TCRdb's table has in-frame clones only and misses some. The sample has fewer than 30,000 clones, 87% seen once. The input for sequencing was peripheral blood, taken from a patient treated with photon-based radiotherapy. These receptor sequences come from a man aged 50 to 60 with gastric cancer.

The rearrangement uses TRBV7-6 and TRBJ2-7; possibly TRBD1 or TRBD2 for D (6 bases each). The V gene lost 6 bases and the J gene lost 3 bases, with 18 bases spanning the gap. The CDR3 has 15 amino acids. Germline loops: CDR1 SGHVS, CDR2 FNYEAQ. The CDR3 DNA reads TGTGCCAGCAGTCAAGACTGGAGGGGGATCTACGAGCAGTACTTC. Encoded protein: CASSQDWRGIYEQYF.

This chain connects TRBV5-1 to TRBJ1-5, with a possible D match to TRBD1 (5 bases). The germline gives CDR1 SGHRS, CDR2 YFSETQ. V was clipped by 2 bases and J by 6 bases, with 9 bases between them. CDR3 length: 13 amino acids. The CDR3 here is CASSFGGAQPQHF. CDR3 sequence (DNA): TGCGCCAGCAGCTTTGGAGGGGCTCAGCCCCAGCATTTT.